The 29 T cell receptor beta chains below all came from one sample that was sequenced in a study of identical twins. TCRdb redid the calling of the 5' RACE reads with MiXCR, one entry per CDR3 protein. The sample lists 700,000 to 950,000 distinct CDR3 sequences; 9% to 15% were seen once. The same specimen was also included in a second study, on yellow fever vaccine responses in identical twins.

Source material: PBMCs. Receptor source: a woman aged 18-30 years in good health.

The rearrangement links TRBV28 to TRBJ2-5, with 15 nucleotides matching TRBD2. The V gene end was trimmed by 4 bases and the J gene end by 2 bases; junction bases not matched to a gene: 14. Germline V gene sequence: CDR1 MDHEN, CDR2 SYDVKM. The CDR3 is made up of 20 amino acids. CDR3 sequence: CASSSYPGLAGGLFQETQYF. In nucleotides, the CDR3 is TGTGCCAGCAGTTCATACCCCGGACTAGCGGGAGGGCTCTTTCAAGAGACCCAGTACTTC.

In this sample, this clonotype turned up a few times. The genes are TRBV9 and TRBJ2-6, with TRBD1 matching 7 bases. The CDR3 loop spans 17 amino acids. V shed 6 bases, J shed 0 bases, and the junction held 9 bases outside the gene matches. Germline assignment: CDR1 SGDLS and CDR2 YYNGEE. CDR3 amino acids: CASTRTGTPSGANVLTF. CDR3 coding DNA: TGTGCCAGCACCAGGACAGGAACACCCTCTGGGGCCAACGTCCTGACTTTC.

Only a few counts were recorded for this clonotype. This rearrangement joins TRBV11-2 to TRBJ2-1; 11 bases line up with TRBD2. After removal of 5 bases from V and 0 bases from J, the junction contained 12 bases not matched to a gene. Germline lookup yields CDR1 SGHAT and CDR2 FQNNGV. The CDR3 spans 19 residues. CDR3 DNA: TGTGCCAGCAGCCCGGGGGGACTAGCGGAGTTGAGCTCCTACAATGAGCAGTTCTTC. This translates into CASSPGGLAELSSYNEQFF. Together with reference TRBV11-2 and TRBJ2-1, the CDR3 gives the full variable domain: EAGVAQSPRYKIIEKRQSVAFWCNPISGHATLYWYQQILGQGPKLLIQFQNNGVVDDSQLPKDRFSAERLKGVDSTLKIQPAKLEDSAVYLCASSPGGLAELSSYNEQFFGPGTRLTVL.

This clonotype was picked up a small number of times. The J gene is TRBJ2-1, the V gene TRBV6-1; 13 nucleotides match TRBD2. CDR1 is MNHNS and CDR2 is SASEGT in the germline V gene. Trimming took 4 bases from V and 2 from J; bases not matched to a gene: 5. The CDR3 has 17 residues. The CDR3 nucleotides are TGTGCCAGCAGTGGACTAGCGGGAGGTTCTCCCTACAATGAGCAGTTCTTC. Translation: CASSGLAGGSPYNEQFF.

This clonotype was observed many times. The rearrangement uses TRBV11-2 and TRBJ2-3, with 11 nucleotides matching TRBD2. The V gene's germline CDR1 is SGHAT and CDR2 FQNNGV. The J segment lost 4 bases and the V segment lost 3 bases, leaving 3 bases of the junction unmatched. This CDR3 has 15 amino acids. This CDR3 reads CASSLTSGVADTQYF. CDR3 nucleotide sequence: TGTGCCAGCAGCTTGACTAGCGGGGTTGCAGATACGCAGTATTTT.

This clonotype was detected a few times. V is TRBV2 and J is TRBJ2-7, with D possibly TRBD1 on 5 matching bases. Germline assignment: CDR1 SNHLY and CDR2 FYNNEI. The V gene lost 8 bases and the J gene lost 0 bases, with 11 bases spanning the gap. The CDR3 runs 13 residues. CDR3 in amino acids: CASEDSYSYEQYF. CDR3 DNA: TGTGCCAGCGAAGACAGTTACTCCTACGAGCAGTACTTC.

Here the CDR3 reads CASSLPLGGTVNQETQYF. The CDR3 DNA follows: TGTGCCAGCAGCCTTCCACTTGGCGGGACAGTTAACCAAGAGACCCAGTACTTC. This chain uses TRBV3-1 with TRBJ2-5; D is possibly TRBD1 (7 bases). CDR3 size: 18 residues. Germline V gene data show CDR1 as LGHDT and CDR2 as YNNKEL (reference sequence). The ends were cut back, 4 bases at V and 0 bases at J, with 21 bases in the middle.

This clonotype was counted ten times or more. The chain carries TRBV7-9 and TRBJ2-3; D perhaps matches TRBD2 (5 bases). CDR1 and CDR2 from the germline V gene are SEHNR and FQNEAQ (reference sequence). Trimming left V 2 bases short and J 5 bases short, with 14 bases between. The CDR3 is 15 residues long. The CDR3 coding sequence is TGTGCCAGCAGCTTACGGGGTCCGGGTTTAGATACGCAGTATTTT. This translates into CASSLRGPGLDTQYF.

The chain combines TRBV5-1 with TRBJ2-1; possibly TRBD2 for D (6 bases). The CDR3 covers 16 residues. Germline V lookup: CDR1 SGHRS, CDR2 YFSETQ. V lost 6 bases and J 1 base, leaving 17 bases between the germline ends. The CDR3 protein is CASTLAVGVSYNEQFF. The CDR3 region has the DNA TGCGCCAGCACCTTAGCGGTTGGGGTGTCCTACAATGAGCAGTTCTTC.

V is TRBV6-6 and J is TRBJ2-3; D gene uncertain. The germline V and J ends were trimmed by 5 bases and 5 bases, with 11 bases remaining between them. The germline V gene encodes CDR1 MNHNY and CDR2 SVGAGI (reference sequence). The CDR3 extends over 13 amino acids. DNA of the CDR3: TGTGCCAGCAGTGGTAGGGCGGAAGATACGCAGTATTTT. Protein sequence: CASSGRAEDTQYF.

The CDR3 loop is CASSFGREGHRELFF. In DNA form, the CDR3 reads TGTGCCAGCAGTTTTGGGCGGGAGGGCCATCGGGAGCTGTTTTTT. The V and J genes are TRBV12-3 or TRBV12-4 and TRBJ2-2; 9 nucleotides match TRBD2. The CDR3 runs 15 residues. J gave up 9 bases and V 3 bases, and 8 bases lay outside the gene matches.

This clonotype was detected a few times. Written as DNA, the CDR3 is TGTGCCATCGGACCGGGAGGCGGGGGCTACACCTTC. It translates to CAIGPGGGGYTF. The chain recombines TRBV10-3 with TRBJ1-2, with D uncertain. Trimming pared 8 bases from V and 8 bases from J, leaving 15 bases between. The CDR3 sequence is 12 residues long. CDR1 is ENHRY, CDR2 SYGVKD, per germline.

This clonotype showed up just a few times. V usage is TRBV5-1 and J usage is TRBJ2-5, with no clear D. Germline V gene data show CDR1 as SGHRS and CDR2 as YFSETQ. This CDR3 has 14 amino acids. Trimming stripped 4 bases from V and 5 bases from J, with 15 bases between. In DNA, the CDR3 is TGCGCCAGCAGCCTGACTTTGAGCGCGGAGACCCAGTACTTC. Translation gives CASSLTLSAETQYF.

This clonotype appeared a few times. The CDR3 here is CASSDLQANTGELFF. The CDR3 nucleotides are TGTGCCAGCAGTGATCTTCAGGCGAACACCGGGGAGCTGTTTTTT. This chain joins TRBV2 and TRBJ2-2; D gene uncertain. The germline CDR1 and CDR2 sequences are SNHLY and FYNNEI. V was cut by 3 bases and J by 0 bases, with 8 bases left in between. CDR3 size: 15 residues.

This clonotype occurred many times. CDR3 coding DNA: TGTGCCTCTAGAGGGGGCAGGAATGAGCAGTTCTTC. Its protein is CASRGGRNEQFF. The genes are TRBV10-3 and TRBJ2-1; 7 nucleotides match TRBD1. J lost 7 bases, V lost 11 bases, and 8 bases had no gene match. Germline loops: CDR1 ENHRY, CDR2 SYGVKD. This CDR3 region has 12 residues.

This chain uses TRBV6-1 with TRBJ2-7, with 8 positions matching TRBD2. This CDR3 is built from 13 residues. Germline CDR1 is MNHNS and CDR2 is SASEGT. The trim removed 7 bases at V and 5 bases at J, leaving 7 bases unmatched. The CDR3 DNA reads TGTGCCAGCACCCCGACTAGCGTTCACGAGCAGTACGTC. This codes for CASTPTSVHEQYV.

This clonotype has only a few counts. The chain uses TRBV4-1 and TRBJ2-6; TRBD1 agrees at 7 bases. Unmatched junction bases numbered 3, after V lost 1 base and J lost 0 bases. This CDR3 is built from 17 residues. The germline V gene encodes CDR1 MGHRA and CDR2 YSYEKL. CDR3 DNA sequence: TGCGCCAGCAGCCAAGTCAGGGGGAACTCTGGGGCCAACGTCCTGACTTTC. Residues: CASSQVRGNSGANVLTF.

V and J are TRBV7-9 and TRBJ1-2; the D gene is possibly TRBD1 (5 bases). V lost 5 bases, J lost 5 bases, and 12 bases lay in between. CDR3 size: 13 residues. Per germline, CDR1 SEHNR and CDR2 FQNEAQ (reference sequence). The DNA of the CDR3 is TGTGCCAGCAGCCCCAGGGTAGGATATGGCTACACCTTC. Translation gives CASSPRVGYGYTF.

The chain uses TRBV12-3 or TRBV12-4 and TRBJ2-3; D may be TRBD1 or TRBD2 (5 bases each). Trimming stripped 6 bases from V and 5 bases from J, with 18 bases between. This CDR3 has 15 amino acids. The CDR3: CASRLDGHTEDTQYF. The CDR3 DNA reads TGTGCCAGCAGACTAGACGGACACACGGAAGATACGCAGTATTTT.

The chain has TRBV18 and TRBJ2-1, with 14 bases fitting TRBD2. Germline trimming cut 5 bases from V and 7 bases from J; bases unmatched to any gene: 7. CDR1 and CDR2 from the germline V gene are KGHSH and LQKENI. The CDR3 covers 16 residues. Here the CDR3 reads CASSGMGLAGVNEQFF. The CDR3 coding sequence is TGTGCCAGCTCAGGGATGGGACTAGCGGGAGTTAATGAGCAGTTCTTC.

This clonotype has more than one count but fewer than ten. The chain has TRBV5-6 and TRBJ1-1; D may be TRBD1 (6 bases). The germline CDR1 and CDR2 sequences are SGHDT and YYEEEE. The CDR3 consists of 17 residues. Trimming removed 3 bases at V and 6 bases at J, with 24 bases between. The CDR3 nucleotides are TGTGCCAGCAGCTCCCGGGACACCCGCCGGGTTAGGTCTGAAGCTTTCTTT. Translating gives CASSSRDTRRVRSEAFF.

As regards this clonotype: This may be a read error: a much more frequent sequence differs by one nucleotide. The gene calls are TRBV5-1 and TRBJ1-1; 8 bases are a match to TRBD1. This CDR3 has 14 amino acids. J gave up 4 bases and V 0 bases, and 2 bases lay outside the gene matches. Germline assignment: CDR1 SGHRS and CDR2 YFSETQ. As DNA, the CDR3 is TGCGCCAGCAGCTTGGGGACAGGGATCACTGAAGCTTTCTTT. Protein: CASSLGTGITEAFF.

This chain uses TRBV3-1 with TRBJ2-1; tentative D call: TRBD1 (6 bases). Germline CDR1 LGHDT, CDR2 YNNKEL (reference sequence). The CDR3 has 16 amino acids. Deletions cut 3 bases from V and 7 bases from J, with 19 bases between. CDR3 bases: TGTGCCAGCAGCCACACCTATGGGGGCGTTTGGAATGAGCAGTTCTTC. Its protein product is CASSHTYGGVWNEQFF.

This clonotype was detected a few times. V is TRBV6-2 or TRBV6-3 and J is TRBJ2-7; weak D call: TRBD1 (6 bases). Germline V gives CDR1 MNHEY, CDR2 SVGEGT. The CDR3 is made up of 15 amino acids. V lost 4 bases and J lost 4, with 17 bases in between. CDR3 in amino acids: CASSLDGTPGYEQYF. CDR3 DNA: TGTGCCAGCAGTTTGGACGGGACACCTGGATACGAGCAGTACTTC.

This clonotype occurred a few times. V is TRBV10-3 and J is TRBJ2-2, with D perhaps assigned TRBD1 or TRBD2 (5 bases each). Germline assignment: CDR1 ENHRY and CDR2 SYGVKD. V lost 10 bases and J 6 bases, leaving 18 bases between the germline ends. The CDR3 consists of 14 residues. The CDR3 bases are TGTGCCACCCAAGGGGTGGGGGTCGCCGGGGAGCTGTTTTTT. Amino acids: CATQGVGVAGELFF.

This chain connects TRBV5-6 to TRBJ2-7; D unresolved. The CDR3 is 12 amino acids. The V end lost 4 bases, the J end lost 3 bases, and 8 bases lay between the germline ends. Germline values: CDR1 SGHDT, CDR2 YYEEEE. Written as DNA, the CDR3 is TGTGCCAGCAGCGTGGGATACTACGAGCAGTACTTC. Its translation is CASSVGYYEQYF.

This sequence joins TRBV12-3 or TRBV12-4 and TRBJ2-7; 7 bases are a match to TRBD1. Trimming at V came to 4 bases and at J to 4 bases, leaving 22 bases not matched to a gene. The CDR3 spans 19 residues. The CDR3 spells CASSSSPSSGRGYAYEQYF. The CDR3 DNA is TGTGCCAGCAGTTCGTCACCATCCTCTGGCAGGGGGTATGCGTACGAGCAGTACTTC.

This rearrangement joins TRBV7-9 to TRBJ1-1; D gene ambiguous. Germline lookup yields CDR1 SEHNR and CDR2 FQNEAQ (reference sequence). The CDR3 is made up of 14 amino acids. V gave up 1 base and J gave up 5 bases, with 11 bases separating them. The CDR3 reads CASSLEVSTTEAFF. The CDR3 coding sequence is TGTGCCAGCAGCTTAGAAGTCAGTACGACTGAAGCTTTCTTT.

This clonotype has only a few counts. This chain joins TRBV5-6 and TRBJ1-2; a weak D match, TRBD1 (6 bases). Germline CDR1 SGHDT, CDR2 YYEEEE. The CDR3 covers 16 residues. Trimming stripped 3 bases from V and 7 bases from J, with 22 bases between. The CDR3 DNA reads TGTGCCAGCAGCTCCGACTGGGACTCCATAGGGGGTGGCTACACCTTC. Amino acids: CASSSDWDSIGGGYTF.